This T cell receptor beta chain was identified in a study of blood T cells in healthy people across ages. Donors were systemically healthy Caucasian individuals from Russia aged roughly 6 to 100 years. Peripheral blood from each donor was collected in a volume of approximately 9.5 milliliters. A sample-barcoded 5' primer and a J-beta primer mix were used in a second PCR of about 7 to 12 cycles. The template-switch adaptor, which had 12 random nucleotides, put a tag on each cDNA molecule. Each CDR3 protein gets one entry after TCRdb re-called the 5' RACE reads with MiXCR. The sample records roughly 570,000 distinct CDR3 sequences, approximately 30% being singletons. Overall study findings and caveats: Per-million-T-cell TCR beta diversity fell roughly linearly with age.

This clonotype has at least ten counts. Antigen unknown. The V end was cut by 6 bases, the J end by 4 bases, with 10 bases between. The CDR3 runs 13 residues. This rearrangement joins TRBV12-3 or TRBV12-4 to TRBJ2-1, with D perhaps matching TRBD1 (5 bases). The clonotype originates from a woman between 65 and 79 years old in good health. The source material was blood. The CDR3 reads CASSPQGYNEQFF. The DNA for the CDR3 is TGTGCCAGCAGCCCTCAGGGATACAATGAGCAGTTCTTC.